One and the same sample provided the 21 T cell receptor beta chains below, sequenced in a study of blood T cell repertoires in COVID-19. The table came from immunoSEQ multiplex PCR; TCRdb's copy has only in-frame clones and leaves some out. The data show 300,000 or so clones, 80% to 90% seen once. Sequencing was carried out using peripheral blood. Every receptor here comes from a man aged 18 to 30 who had recovered from COVID-19.

The rearrangement uses TRBV19 and TRBJ2-3; 9 bases map to TRBD1. CDR1 LNHDA and CDR2 SQIVND come from the germline V gene (reference sequence). Trimming cost V 5 bases and J 3 bases; bases outside gene matches: 12. The CDR3 extends over 17 amino acids. The DNA of the CDR3 is TGTGCCAGTAGTTCCAAACCCGGGACAGGGAGGACAGATACGCAGTATTTT. Translating gives CASSSKPGTGRTDTQYF.

V and J are TRBV6-5 and TRBJ1-6; TRBD1 matches at 9 bases. V was clipped by 6 bases and J by 6 bases; unmatched bases: 6. Germline V gives CDR1 MNHEY, CDR2 SVGAGI. The CDR3 consists of 15 residues. This chain's CDR3 is CASSRPGQGNSPLHF. CDR3 in DNA: TGTGCCAGCAGCCGCCCGGGACAGGGTAATTCACCCCTCCACTTT.

J is TRBJ1-1 and V is TRBV5-4; perhaps TRBD1 as D (5 bases). V shed 4 bases and J shed 1 base, with 8 bases lying between them. The CDR3 contains 13 residues. The germline V gene has CDR1 SGHNT and CDR2 YYREEE (reference sequence). CDR3 in amino acids: CASSTTENTEAFF. For the CDR3, the DNA is TGTGCCAGCAGCACGACAGAGAACACTGAAGCTTTCTTT.

J is TRBJ2-7 and V is TRBV12-3 or TRBV12-4; TRBD1 aligns across 7 bases. The CDR3 extends over 13 amino acids. V shed 6 bases and J 2 bases; nucleotides not matched to a gene: 4. CDR3 in amino acids: CASSSGGTYEQYF. The CDR3 region has the DNA TGTGCCAGCAGCTCAGGGGGTACCTACGAGCAGTACTTC.

This clone was observed a handful of times. This sequence joins TRBV7-9 and TRBJ1-2; 10 positions match TRBD1. With V trimmed by 5 bases and J by 1 base, 10 bases remained unmatched. Germline CDR1 and CDR2: SEHNR and FQNEAQ (reference sequence). CDR3 length: 17 amino acids. The CDR3 DNA sequence: TGTGCCAGCAGCCGGGGACAGGGGATAGGGGTTAACTATGGCTACACCTTC. The encoded protein is CASSRGQGIGVNYGYTF.

V is TRBV19 and J is TRBJ1-1; D call uncertain. This CDR3 has 12 residues. CDR1 is LNHDA, CDR2 SQIVND, per germline (reference sequence). V gave up 8 bases and J gave up 3 bases, with 10 bases separating them. CDR3 nucleotide sequence: TGTGCCAGTTATAGAGAGGACACTGAAGCTTTCTTT. Translated: CASYREDTEAFF.

This chain joins TRBV12-3 or TRBV12-4 and TRBJ1-1; 8 bases are a match to TRBD1. J lost 4 bases, V lost 7 bases, and 5 bases had no gene match. The CDR3 extends over 13 amino acids. The CDR3 sequence: CASIEQGGTEAFF. In DNA, the CDR3 is TGTGCCAGCATTGAACAGGGGGGCACTGAAGCTTTCTTT.

This clone has more than one count but fewer than ten. The chain recombines TRBV5-1 with TRBJ2-1; TRBD2 is a possible D gene (5 bases). Per germline, CDR1 SGHRS and CDR2 YFSETQ. CDR3 length: 16 residues. Trimming removed 0 bases at V and 6 bases at J, with 16 bases between. In DNA, the CDR3 is TGCGCCAGCAGCTTGGCCCTAGGCCTAGGAGGCAATGAGCAGTTCTTC. Protein product: CASSLALGLGGNEQFF.

This chain uses TRBV7-9 with TRBJ2-7, with a possible D match to TRBD2 (5 bases). Per the germline V gene, CDR1 is SEHNR and CDR2 is FQNEAQ (reference sequence). CDR3 size: 14 residues. V was pared by 5 bases and J by 2 bases, with 13 bases between. The CDR3 nucleotides read TGTGCCAGCAGCGCTCCGGGATCGGCCTACGAGCAGTACTTC. Protein product: CASSAPGSAYEQYF.

The chain joins TRBV4-2 to TRBJ2-5; D is possibly TRBD2 (6 bases). CDR1 and CDR2 from the germline V gene are LGHNA and YNFKEQ. The CDR3 contains 15 residues. With 4 bases removed from V and 5 bases from J, the gap between germline ends came to 17 bases. The CDR3 DNA reads as TGTGCCAGCAGCCCCGGGACTCCGGGTGATGAGACCCAGTACTTC. The encoded protein is CASSPGTPGDETQYF.

This clone was seen just once. The V call is TRBV11-1, the J call TRBJ1-2; TRBD1 aligns across 9 bases. The ends lost 5 bases at V and 4 bases at J; junction bases unmatched: 8. The CDR3 is 15 amino acids. Looked up from germline, CDR1 is SGHAT and CDR2 is FQDESV (reference sequence). CDR3 sequence: CASSPRDRATYGYTF. The CDR3 bases are TGTGCCAGCAGCCCCCGGGACAGGGCTACCTATGGCTACACCTTC.

V and J are TRBV19 and TRBJ1-1; D unresolved. The CDR3 has 13 amino acids. CDR1 is LNHDA and CDR2 is SQIVND in the germline V gene (reference sequence). Trimming took 3 bases from V and 3 from J, leaving 8 bases between them. The CDR3 is CASSISVYTEAFF. CDR3 coding DNA: TGTGCCAGTAGTATCTCGGTGTACACTGAAGCTTTCTTT.

The chain has TRBV18 and TRBJ1-1; tentatively, D is TRBD1 (6 bases). Per germline, CDR1 KGHSH and CDR2 LQKENI. The CDR3 is 15 amino acids. The ends were cut back, 0 bases at V and 5 bases at J, with 13 bases in the middle. For the CDR3, the DNA is TGTGCCAGCTCACCACCAGGGGGTGAGGGGACTGAAGCTTTCTTT. This codes for CASSPPGGEGTEAFF.

CDR3 sequence: CASRQTSGAYYNEQFF. The CDR3 region has the DNA TGTGCCAGTAGGCAGACTAGCGGGGCCTACTACAATGAGCAGTTCTTC. V and J are TRBV19 and TRBJ2-1; 11 nucleotides agree with TRBD2. Germline CDR1 reads LNHDA; CDR2 reads SQIVND (reference sequence). The CDR3 totals 16 residues. V lost 6 bases, J lost 3 bases, and 7 bases stayed unmatched. The full variable domain, its missing parts supplied by reference TRBV19 and TRBJ2-1, is DGGITQSPKYLFRKEGQNVTLSCEQNLNHDAMYWYRQDPGQGLRLIYYSQIVNDFQKGDIAEGYSVSREKKESFPLTVTSAQKNPTAFYLCASRQTSGAYYNEQFFGPGTRLTVL.

The chain recombines TRBV11-2 with TRBJ2-4; 7 nucleotides agree with TRBD1. The J segment lost 6 bases and the V segment lost 5 bases, leaving 4 bases of the junction unmatched. The germline CDR1 and CDR2 sequences are SGHAT and FQNNGV. The CDR3 contains 13 residues. The CDR3 coding sequence is TGTGCCAGCAGCATTTACAGGGGAAACATTCAGTACTTC. This gives the protein CASSIYRGNIQYF.

The chain combines TRBV6-5 with TRBJ2-1; TRBD2 might be the D (6 bases). This CDR3 region has 16 residues. Germline values: CDR1 MNHEY, CDR2 SVGAGI. V lost 2 bases, J lost 4 bases, and 15 bases lay in between. The CDR3 region is CASSYLPGAIYNEQFF. Written as DNA, the CDR3 is TGTGCCAGCAGTTACCTTCCGGGAGCCATATACAATGAGCAGTTCTTC.

The rearrangement joins TRBV5-5 to TRBJ2-7, with 9 bases matching TRBD1. The V segment lost 5 bases and the J segment 3 bases; nucleotides outside the gene matches: 9. Per germline, CDR1 SGHKS and CDR2 YYEKEE (reference sequence). This CDR3 has 15 residues. This CDR3 is CASSFPGTGNYEQYF. The CDR3 nucleotides read TGTGCCAGCAGTTTTCCCGGGACAGGGAACTACGAGCAGTACTTC.

The rearrangement links TRBV7-8 to TRBJ2-7; 7 bases fit TRBD1. The V gene end was trimmed by 5 bases and the J gene end by 0 bases; junction bases not matched to a gene: 10. The CDR3 has 16 residues. Germline V gene data show CDR1 as SGHVS and CDR2 as FQNEAQ. CDR3 amino acids: CASSRRLGQVSYEQYF. The DNA of the CDR3 is TGTGCCAGCAGCCGCCGATTAGGACAGGTCTCCTACGAGCAGTACTTC.

V usage is TRBV28 and J usage is TRBJ2-7; a weak D match, TRBD2 (5 bases). The length of the CDR3 is 14 residues. Germline CDR1 and CDR2: MDHEN and SYDVKM. Trimming cost V 6 bases and J 7 bases, with 19 bases left between them. The CDR3 region has the DNA TGTGCCAGCAGGGGAAGTCACAGCGGTAGGGAGCAGTACTTC. Encoded protein: CASRGSHSGREQYF. Full variable domain (rest looked up from reference TRBV28 and TRBJ2-7): DVKVTQSSRYLVKRTGEKVFLECVQDMDHENMFWYRQDPGLGLRLIYFSYDVKMKEKGDIPEGYSVSREKKERFSLILESASTNQTSMYLCASRGSHSGREQYFGPGTRLTVT.

In DNA, the CDR3 is TGTGCCAGCAGTGAATGGGGGGGCTCTGGAAACACCATATATTTT. Its translation: CASSEWGGSGNTIYF. This sequence joins TRBV6-1 and TRBJ1-3, with D maybe TRBD1 (5 bases). Germline CDR1 MNHNS, CDR2 SASEGT. Between the trimmed V and J ends, which lost 2 bases and 0 bases, there was a span of 8 bases. The CDR3 has 15 amino acids.

This clone was recorded a few times. This chain connects TRBV10-3 to TRBJ1-1; the match to TRBD1 covers 9 bases. This CDR3 has 12 amino acids. Looked up from germline, CDR1 is ENHRY and CDR2 is SYGVKD. With 11 bases clipped from V and 1 base from J, the junction kept 2 bases outside the gene matches. CDR3 sequence (DNA): TGTGCCGGACAGGGGTCGAACACTGAAGCTTTCTTT. Translating gives CAGQGSNTEAFF.